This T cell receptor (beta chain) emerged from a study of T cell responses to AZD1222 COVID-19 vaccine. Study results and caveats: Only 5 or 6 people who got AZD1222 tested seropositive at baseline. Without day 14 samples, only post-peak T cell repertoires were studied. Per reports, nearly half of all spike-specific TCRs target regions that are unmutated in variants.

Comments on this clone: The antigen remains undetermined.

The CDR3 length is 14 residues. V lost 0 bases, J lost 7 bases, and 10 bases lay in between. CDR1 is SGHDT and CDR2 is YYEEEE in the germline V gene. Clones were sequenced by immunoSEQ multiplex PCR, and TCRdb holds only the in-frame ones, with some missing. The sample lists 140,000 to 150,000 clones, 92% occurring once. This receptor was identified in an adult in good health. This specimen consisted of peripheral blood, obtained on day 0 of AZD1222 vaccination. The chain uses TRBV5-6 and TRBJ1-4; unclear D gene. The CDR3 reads CASSLVGKSEKLFF. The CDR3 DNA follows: TGTGCCAGCAGCTTGGTAGGGAAAAGTGAAAAACTGTTTTTT. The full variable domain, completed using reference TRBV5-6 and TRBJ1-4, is DAGVTQSPTHLIKTRGQQVTLRCSPKSGHDTVSWYQQALGQGPQFIFQYYEEEERQRGNFPDRFSGHQFPNYSSELNVNALLLGDSALYLCASSLVGKSEKLFFGSGTQLSVL.